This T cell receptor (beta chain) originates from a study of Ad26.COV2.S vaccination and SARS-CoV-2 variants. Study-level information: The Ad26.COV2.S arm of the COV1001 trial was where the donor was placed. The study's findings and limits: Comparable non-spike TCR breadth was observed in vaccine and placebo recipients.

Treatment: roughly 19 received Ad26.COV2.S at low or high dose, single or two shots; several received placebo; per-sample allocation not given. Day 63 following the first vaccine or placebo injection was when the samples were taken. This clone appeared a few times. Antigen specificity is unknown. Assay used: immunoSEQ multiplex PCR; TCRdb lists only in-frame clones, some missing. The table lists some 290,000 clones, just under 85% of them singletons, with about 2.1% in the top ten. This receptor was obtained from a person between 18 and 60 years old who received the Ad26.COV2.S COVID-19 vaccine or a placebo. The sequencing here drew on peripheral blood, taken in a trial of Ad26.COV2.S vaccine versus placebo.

CDR3 bases: TGTGCCAGCTATAAGACAGGGATATATGGCTACACCTTC. Amino acids: CASYKTGIYGYTF. The chain has TRBV5-6 and TRBJ1-2, with TRBD1 matching 7 bases. Unmatched junction bases numbered 8, after V lost 7 bases and J lost 5 bases. CDR3 length: 13 residues. Germline V gene data show CDR1 as SGHDT and CDR2 as YYEEEE.